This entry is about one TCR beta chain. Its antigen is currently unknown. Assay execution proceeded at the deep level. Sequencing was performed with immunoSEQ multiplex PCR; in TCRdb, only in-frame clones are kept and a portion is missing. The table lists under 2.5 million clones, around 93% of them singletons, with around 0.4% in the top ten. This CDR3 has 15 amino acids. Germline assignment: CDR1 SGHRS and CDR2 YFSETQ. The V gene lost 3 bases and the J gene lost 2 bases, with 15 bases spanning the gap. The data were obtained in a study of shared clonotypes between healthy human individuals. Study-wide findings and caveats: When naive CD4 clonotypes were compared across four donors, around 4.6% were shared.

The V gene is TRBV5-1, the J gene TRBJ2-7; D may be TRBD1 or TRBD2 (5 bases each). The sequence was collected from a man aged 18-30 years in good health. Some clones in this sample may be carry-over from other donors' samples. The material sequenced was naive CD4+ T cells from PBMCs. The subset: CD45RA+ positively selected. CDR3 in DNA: TGCGCCAGCAGCTCCTCCGGGACGGTTGCCTACGAGCAGTACTTC. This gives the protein CASSSSGTVAYEQYF.